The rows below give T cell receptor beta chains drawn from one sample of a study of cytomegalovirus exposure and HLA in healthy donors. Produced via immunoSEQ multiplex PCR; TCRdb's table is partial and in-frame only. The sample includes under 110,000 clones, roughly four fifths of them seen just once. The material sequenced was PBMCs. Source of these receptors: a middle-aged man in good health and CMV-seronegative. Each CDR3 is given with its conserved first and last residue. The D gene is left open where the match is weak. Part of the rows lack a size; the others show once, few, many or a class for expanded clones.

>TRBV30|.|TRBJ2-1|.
TGTGCCTGGAGTGCAGGGTCATCCTACAATGAGCAGTTCTTC
CAWSAGSSYNEQFF
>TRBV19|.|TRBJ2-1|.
TGTGCCAGTAGGAGCCCCTATGAGCAGTTCTTC
CASRSPYEQFF
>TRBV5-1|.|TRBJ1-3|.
TGCGCCAGCAGCCCTGCGCGGGACGACGGTGGCCCTGGAAACACCATATATTTT
CASSPARDDGGPGNTIYF
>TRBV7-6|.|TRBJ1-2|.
TGTGCCAGCAGCTTAGGGACAGCGAGCTATGGCTACACCTTC
CASSLGTASYGYTF
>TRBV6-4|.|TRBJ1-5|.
TGTGCCAGCAGTGTCGACAATACGGGCAATCAGCCCCAGCATTTT
CASSVDNTGNQPQHF
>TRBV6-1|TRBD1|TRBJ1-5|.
TGTGCCAGCAGCCAAGACAGGGCCTCTAATCAGCCCCAGCATTTT
CASSQDRASNQPQHF
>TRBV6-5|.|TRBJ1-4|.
TGTGCCAGCAGTTACGGCAGAGGGAGAGGTGGAGAAAAACTGTTTTTT
CASSYGRGRGGEKLFF
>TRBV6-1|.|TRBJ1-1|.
TGTGCCAGCAGTGGCCAACGGGGAGCTTTCTTT
CASSGQRGAFF
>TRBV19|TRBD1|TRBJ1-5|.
TGTGCCAGTAGTGATCGACAGGGGCCTCAGCCCCAGCATTTT
CASSDRQGPQPQHF
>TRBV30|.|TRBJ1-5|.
TGTGCCTGGAGCACAGCCTTCAATCAGCCCCAGCATTTT
CAWSTAFNQPQHF
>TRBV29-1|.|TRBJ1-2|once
TGCAGCGTTGAAGGCGAGGATGGCTACACCTTC
CSVEGEDGYTF
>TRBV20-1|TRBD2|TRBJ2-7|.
TGCAGTGCTCCGACTAGCGACGAGCAGTACTTC
CSAPTSDEQYF
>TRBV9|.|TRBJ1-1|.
TGTGCCAGCAGCGTAAATGGTCAGGGTGACACTGAAGCTTTCTTT
CASSVNGQGDTEAFF
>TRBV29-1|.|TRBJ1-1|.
TGCAGCGTTAAAGGGGGGGGAGACACTGAAGCTTTCTTT
CSVKGGGDTEAFF
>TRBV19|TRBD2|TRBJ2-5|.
TGTGCCAGTAGTATAGATCTGCGAGCGGGGGGTGCTTGGAAAGAGACCCAGTACTTC
CASSIDLRAGGAWKETQYF
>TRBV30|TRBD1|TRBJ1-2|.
TGTGCCTGGGGACAGGACTATGGCTACACCTTC
CAWGQDYGYTF
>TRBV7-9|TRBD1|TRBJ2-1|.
TGTGCCAGCAGCTTAGGGACAGGGAACTACGGGGATGAGCAGTTCTTC
CASSLGTGNYGDEQFF
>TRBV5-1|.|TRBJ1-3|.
TGCGCCAGCAGCTTGGCAGGCTCTGGAAACACCATATATTTT
CASSLAGSGNTIYF
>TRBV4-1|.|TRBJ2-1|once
TGCGCCAGCAGCCAAGGGGAAGGGGTCCCGTCTTACAATGAGCAGTTCTTC
CASSQGEGVPSYNEQFF
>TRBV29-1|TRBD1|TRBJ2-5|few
TGCAGCGTTGATGGACAGGTCGGGGAGACCCAGTACTTC
CSVDGQVGETQYF
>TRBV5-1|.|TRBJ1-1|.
TGCGCCAGCAGCCTACTGGACAGTGATACTGAAGCTTTCTTT
CASSLLDSDTEAFF
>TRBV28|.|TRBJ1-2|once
TGTGCCAGCCAACAGGCCAACTATGGCTACACCTTC
CASQQANYGYTF
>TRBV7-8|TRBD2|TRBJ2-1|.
TGTGCCAGCAGCTTAACTAGCGGGGGGGCCCGGGGCAATGAGCAGTTCTTC
CASSLTSGGARGNEQFF